This T cell receptor beta chain was sequenced in a study of T cells after yellow fever vaccination. MiXCR, run by TCRdb on the 5' RACE reads, gives a single entry per CDR3 protein. The sample has hundreds of thousands of distinct CDR3 sequences, approximately 13% seen once. The source of this sequence is a man in his thirties or forties who received the YFV17D yellow fever vaccine. This material consisted of PBMCs, taken on the day of the yellow fever booster vaccination.

Written as DNA, the CDR3 is TGTGCCATCGGCGGGAGCGGGAGTGTCAGCGATAATGAGCAGTTCTTC. This sequence encodes CAIGGSGSVSDNEQFF. This chain links TRBV10-3 with TRBJ2-1, with 8 bases fitting TRBD2. After removal of 8 bases from V and 7 bases from J, the junction contained 16 bases not matched to a gene. This CDR3 region has 16 residues. Germline V gene lookup returns CDR1 ENHRY and CDR2 SYGVKD.